The clone carrying this T cell receptor beta chain was seen only a few times. The germline gives CDR1 LNHNV, CDR2 YYDKDF (reference sequence). The V gene lost 1 base and the J gene lost 1 base, with 19 bases spanning the gap. This CDR3 has 18 amino acids. This sample is part of a study of PD-1 blockade in classical Hodgkin lymphoma. Time point given: cycle 4 day 1 (C4D1), after more than five weeks of nivolumab. Every patient experienced relapse after autologous stem cell transplantation, and brentuximab vedotin exposure varied. Repertoires were generated with immunoSEQ multiplex PCR, while TCRdb's copy carries only in-frame clones and drops some. This sample yields about 61,000 clones, of which roughly nine tenths are seen a single time; roughly 8.8% belongs to the top ten.

Specimen: peripheral blood mononuclear cells (PBMCs), collected before the fourth cycle of nivolumab. The chain links TRBV15 to TRBJ1-1; D remains ambiguous. This TCR was recovered from a human donor with classical Hodgkin lymphoma. The CDR3 reads CATSRVSVLSAQNTEAFF. Here the CDR3 DNA reads TGTGCCACCAGCAGAGTCTCGGTCCTTAGTGCCCAGAACACTGAAGCTTTCTTT. The variable domain in full, completed from reference TRBV15 and TRBJ1-1, reads DAMVIQNPRYQVTQFGKPVTLSCSQTLNHNVMYWYQQKSSQAPKLLFHYYDKDFNNEADTPDNFQSRRPNTSFCFLDIRSPGLGDTAMYLCATSRVSVLSAQNTEAFFGQGTRLTVV.